This T cell receptor beta chain was documented in a study of T cell clonality in common variable immunodeficiency. Study-wide results and limits: In common variable immunodeficiency, TCR beta chains reportedly carried fewer deletions and N-nucleotide insertions. TCRbeta clonality was increased in CVID versus healthy controls.

Assay: immunoSEQ multiplex PCR; the TCRdb copy retains only in-frame clones and omits some. The sample shows roughly 17,000 clones, none of them appearing just once. This clone was counted a few times. Antigen: not known. The read halts 3 residues ahead of the CDR3 end, with the missing end drawn from the germline J gene. The CDR3 is 16 amino acids. Germline CDR1 reads MNHEY; CDR2 reads SVGEGT. V lost 8 bases to trimming and J lost 2 bases; unmatched junction nucleotides: 9. Heparinized whole blood, roughly 5 to 8.5 ml, came from each donor. The sequencing input was peripheral blood mononuclear cells. The chain has TRBV6-2 or TRBV6-3 and TRBJ1-4, with 9 bases matching TRBD1. This receptor was identified in a human donor with common variable immunodeficiency. CDR3 bases read: TGTGCCAGCTTGCCCGGGACAGGGATCACTAATGAAAAA. Its protein product is CASLPGTGITNEK. The entire CDR3 reads CASLPGTGITNEKLFF.